These 32 T cell receptor beta chains share one sample of origin, sequenced in a study of glioma-infiltrating T cells after dendritic cell vaccination (TCRdb year 2016). The library was made by the immunoSEQ multiplex PCR assay. The source is immuneACCESS, and TCRdb retained only in-frame sequences with V and J called. Part of the clones is not carried over; for the studies checked, unresolved V genes explain less than half of this, and the remainder is unexplained. The sample records about 49,000 clones, approximately 83% of which are singletons. In total, the top ten clones hold over 9.5% of the sample. Source: blood, taken before dendritic cell vaccination. These receptors were collected from a human donor with glioblastoma.

The gene calls are TRBV10-2 and TRBJ2-1; 8 bases match TRBD1. Germline trimming cut 5 bases from V and 0 bases from J; bases unmatched to any gene: 6. Germline V gives CDR1 WSHSY, CDR2 SAAADI. This CDR3 has 16 amino acids. CDR3 DNA: TGCGCCAGCAGTACCCTGACAGGGGCCTCCTACAATGAGCAGTTCTTC. Translation gives CASSTLTGASYNEQFF.

The chain recombines TRBV5-4 with TRBJ2-7, with TRBD2 matching over 7 bases. Germline V CDR1 and CDR2: SGHNT, YYREEE (reference sequence). The CDR3 runs to 14 residues. With 2 bases clipped from V and 5 bases from J, the junction kept 7 bases outside the gene matches. CDR3 bases: TGTGCCAGCAGCTTAGCGGGGAGTCGAAACGAGCAGTACTTC. Translation gives CASSLAGSRNEQYF. The variable domain in full, with the rest retrieved from reference TRBV5-4 and TRBJ2-7, is ETGVTQSPTHLIKTRGQQVTLRCSSQSGHNTVSWYQQALGQGPQFIFQYYREEENGRGNFPPRFSGLQFPNYSSELNVNALELDDSALYLCASSLAGSRNEQYFGPGTRLTVT.

The sample holds one count of this clone. This chain uses TRBV5-5 with TRBJ2-1; no definite D call. This CDR3 is built from 12 residues. Germline lookup yields CDR1 SGHKS and CDR2 YYEKEE (reference sequence). V shed 1 base and J shed 15 bases, with 14 bases lying between them. CDR3 DNA sequence: TGTGCCAGCAGCTTGATAAATGCACTACGGTTCTTC. Translating gives CASSLINALRFF.

This chain links TRBV18 with TRBJ1-2; TRBD1 matches 7 bases. Germline V lookup: CDR1 KGHSH, CDR2 LQKENI. V was clipped by 3 bases and J by 4 bases; unmatched bases: 8. The CDR3 length is 15 residues. CDR3 sequence: CASSPPGQKFYGYTF. CDR3 sequence (DNA): TGTGCCAGCTCACCTCCGGGACAGAAGTTCTATGGCTACACCTTC.

This clone was counted between two and nine times. V gene TRBV7-2 combines with J gene TRBJ2-7; 8 nucleotides agree with TRBD2. Germline CDR1 is SGHTA and CDR2 is FQGNSA. The V gene end was trimmed by 6 bases and the J gene end by 7 bases; junction bases not matched to a gene: 5. CDR3 size: 12 residues. The CDR3 protein is CASRASGHEQYF. The CDR3 nucleotides read TGTGCCAGCAGGGCTAGCGGGCATGAGCAGTACTTC.

This sequence joins TRBV4-1 and TRBJ1-2, with TRBD1 matching 7 bases. The CDR3 is 15 residues long. Germline V gene data show CDR1 as MGHRA and CDR2 as YSYEKL. V lost 0 bases to trimming and J lost 2 bases; unmatched junction nucleotides: 3. The chain's CDR3 is CASSQETGANYGYTF. CDR3 DNA sequence: TGCGCCAGCAGCCAAGAAACAGGGGCCAACTATGGCTACACCTTC.

The rearrangement uses TRBV5-6 and TRBJ2-4, with TRBD1 matching over 8 bases. This CDR3 spans 14 amino acids. Germline CDR1 and CDR2: SGHDT and YYEEEE. Unmatched junction bases numbered 3, after V lost 2 bases and J lost 5 bases. The CDR3 coding sequence is TGTGCCAGCAGCTTTTTGGGACAGGAAAACATTCAGTACTTC. Translated, it gives CASSFLGQENIQYF.

The chain combines TRBV6-5 with TRBJ2-2, with no clear D. This CDR3 contains 14 residues. Germline values: CDR1 MNHEY, CDR2 SVGAGI. V was trimmed by 0 bases and J by 6 bases, leaving 8 bases between them. The CDR3 DNA sequence: TGTGCCAGCAGTTACTCGTTGAGGTCCGGGGAGCTGTTTTTT. Translation: CASSYSLRSGELFF.

This chain links TRBV7-9 with TRBJ1-5, with 9 bases identical to TRBD1. Germline values: CDR1 SEHNR, CDR2 FQNEAQ (reference sequence). The trim removed 5 bases at V and 2 bases at J, leaving 10 bases unmatched. The CDR3 extends over 17 amino acids. CDR3 amino acids: CASSPGGQGLGNQPQHF. Here the CDR3 DNA reads TGTGCCAGCAGCCCCGGTGGACAGGGGTTAGGCAATCAGCCCCAGCATTTT.

The chain couples TRBV7-2 to TRBJ1-2, with TRBD1 as a possible D gene (5 bases). Between the trimmed V and J ends, which lost 5 bases and 2 bases, there was a span of 15 bases. Germline V gives CDR1 SGHTA, CDR2 FQGNSA. The CDR3 loop spans 15 amino acids. Written as DNA, the CDR3 is TGTGCCAGCAGCCCCGGGGGGATAGGGAACTATGGCTACACCTTC. Its protein product is CASSPGGIGNYGYTF.

The sample holds one count of this clone. The V call is TRBV19, the J call TRBJ1-1; D unclear. CDR3 length: 14 residues. The germline V and J ends were trimmed by 0 bases and 0 bases, with 5 bases remaining between them. CDR1 is LNHDA, CDR2 SQIVND, per germline (reference sequence). The CDR3: CASSIDTLNTEAFF. The DNA for the CDR3 is TGTGCCAGTAGTATAGACACATTGAACACTGAAGCTTTCTTT. Full variable domain (missing parts from reference TRBV19 and TRBJ1-1): DGGITQSPKYLFRKEGQNVTLSCEQNLNHDAMYWYRQDPGQGLRLIYYSQIVNDFQKGDIAEGYSVSREKKESFPLTVTSAQKNPTAFYLCASSIDTLNTEAFFGQGTRLTVV.

The V gene is TRBV19, the J gene TRBJ1-5; D might be TRBD1 (5 bases). Germline V lookup: CDR1 LNHDA, CDR2 SQIVND (reference sequence). The CDR3 covers 14 residues. V was clipped by 1 base and J by 4 bases, with 8 bases between them. CDR3 in DNA: TGTGCCAGTAGTATAGGGGGCAAGAATCAGCCCCAGCATTTT. It translates to CASSIGGKNQPQHF.

This chain uses TRBV11-1 with TRBJ2-1, with TRBD2 matching 8 bases. This CDR3 contains 14 residues. After removal of 6 bases from V and 10 bases from J, the junction contained 11 bases not matched to a gene. Germline V gene lookup returns CDR1 SGHAT and CDR2 FQDESV (reference sequence). The CDR3 sequence is CASRIGGRSREQFF. As DNA, the CDR3 is TGTGCCAGCAGGATAGGCGGGAGGTCTCGCGAGCAGTTCTTC.

This clone was seen once. This chain connects TRBV19 to TRBJ1-2; 11 positions agree with TRBD1. Per the germline V gene, CDR1 is LNHDA and CDR2 is SQIVND (reference sequence). The CDR3 is 13 amino acids. Trimming took 7 bases from V and 8 from J; bases not matched to a gene: 6. This CDR3 reads CASTPGQGDGYTF. CDR3 DNA: TGTGCCAGTACACCGGGACAGGGGGACGGCTACACCTTC.

The genes are TRBV6-1 and TRBJ2-7; maybe TRBD1 (5 bases). The CDR3 runs 14 residues. Trimming shortened V by 10 bases and J by 7 bases, and 23 bases separated the two germline ends. Germline CDR1 is MNHNS and CDR2 is SASEGT. The CDR3 protein is CAIDSRVHLEEQYF. The CDR3 coding sequence is TGTGCCATCGATTCCAGGGTGCACCTTGAGGAGCAGTACTTC.

The chain recombines TRBV30 with TRBJ2-2, with TRBD1 matching over 9 bases. Trimming cost V 5 bases and J 6 bases; bases outside gene matches: 4. Germline V lookup: CDR1 GTSNPN, CDR2 SVGIG (reference sequence). The CDR3 consists of 13 residues. The CDR3 spells CAWGGTGPGELFF. CDR3 bases: TGTGCCTGGGGCGGGACAGGGCCCGGGGAGCTGTTTTTT.

The chain joins TRBV5-1 to TRBJ1-6; 7 positions agree with TRBD1. Per germline, CDR1 SGHRS and CDR2 YFSETQ. CDR3 length: 14 amino acids. V dropped 4 bases and J dropped 7; count of bases not matched to a gene: 5. CDR3 nucleotides: TGCGCCAGCAGCCGAGACAGGGTGAATTCACCCCTCCACTTT. Its translation is CASSRDRVNSPLHF. Full variable domain (rest looked up from reference TRBV5-1 and TRBJ1-6): KAGVTQTPRYLIKTRGQQVTLSCSPISGHRSVSWYQQTPGQGLQFLFEYFSETQRNKGNFPGRFSGRQFSNSRSEMNVSTLELGDSALYLCASSRDRVNSPLHFGNGTRLTVT.

CDR3 amino acids: CASSLDSDRVVEQYF. The DNA of the CDR3 is TGTGCCAGCAGCTTAGATTCCGACAGGGTGGTCGAGCAGTACTTC. The chain has TRBV7-9 and TRBJ2-7; 7 nucleotides agree with TRBD1. Trimming removed 1 base from V and 6 bases from J; junction bases left unmatched: 9. The CDR3 extends over 15 amino acids. Germline V CDR1 and CDR2: SEHNR, FQNEAQ (reference sequence).

This chain links TRBV25-1 with TRBJ1-3; the D is unclear. The germline V and J ends were trimmed by 7 bases and 9 bases, with 19 bases remaining between them. This CDR3 region has 14 residues. In germline, CDR1 is MGHDK, CDR2 SYGVNS. Here the CDR3 DNA reads TGTGCCAGCACCCCTTCATCTCATTCTACCACCATATATTTT. As protein: CASTPSSHSTTIYF.

The genes are TRBV7-9 and TRBJ2-7; 10 bases fit TRBD1. The V segment lost 0 bases and the J segment 1 base; nucleotides outside the gene matches: 6. There are 17 residues in the CDR3. Germline CDR1 reads SEHNR; CDR2 reads FQNEAQ (reference sequence). CDR3 in amino acids: CASSLALGTGVSYEQYF. CDR3 coding DNA: TGTGCCAGCAGCTTAGCTCTGGGGACAGGGGTATCCTACGAGCAGTACTTC.

This chain connects TRBV4-3 to TRBJ2-3; 13 nucleotides align to TRBD2. CDR1 is LGHNA, CDR2 YSLEER, per germline. The J segment lost 2 bases and the V segment lost 4 bases, leaving 3 bases of the junction unmatched. This CDR3 contains 16 residues. The CDR3 sequence: CASSRGTSGITDTQYF. CDR3 nucleotide sequence: TGCGCCAGCAGCCGTGGGACTAGCGGGATCACAGATACGCAGTATTTT.

The chain links TRBV30 to TRBJ1-1; D is uncertain. The CDR3 length is 13 residues. Between the trimmed V and J ends, which lost 0 bases and 3 bases, there was a span of 8 bases. The V gene's germline CDR1 is GTSNPN and CDR2 SVGIG (reference sequence). This chain's CDR3 is CAWSVWQDTEAFF. The CDR3 DNA is TGTGCCTGGAGTGTTTGGCAGGACACTGAAGCTTTCTTT.

The chain couples TRBV10-3 to TRBJ1-5, with 10 bases that match TRBD1. CDR3 size: 16 residues. The germline V gene encodes CDR1 ENHRY and CDR2 SYGVKD. V was clipped by 8 bases and J by 6 bases; unmatched bases: 13. The CDR3 sequence: CAIGLVGQGLSQPQHF. In DNA, the CDR3 is TGTGCCATCGGTCTCGTGGGACAGGGGTTAAGTCAGCCCCAGCATTTT.

V is TRBV7-9 and J is TRBJ2-7; 7 bases are shared with TRBD1. Germline V CDR1 and CDR2: SEHNR, FQNEAQ (reference sequence). This CDR3 has 17 residues. V gave up 5 bases and J gave up 0 bases; unmatched junction bases: 13. CDR3 sequence: CASSTNIGQVHSYEQYF. CDR3 nucleotides: TGTGCCAGCAGCACAAACATCGGACAGGTCCACTCCTACGAGCAGTACTTC. Full variable domain (remainder filled in from reference TRBV7-9 and TRBJ2-7): DTGVSQNPRHKITKRGQNVTFRCDPISEHNRLYWYRQTLGQGPEFLTYFQNEAQLEKSRLLSDRFSAERPKGSFSTLEIQRTEQGDSAMYLCASSTNIGQVHSYEQYFGPGTRLTVT.

The CDR3 DNA reads as TGTGCCAGCAGCTTCCCGACAGGGCTTGCAGATACGCAGTATTTT. Translating gives CASSFPTGLADTQYF. The V gene is TRBV11-3, the J gene TRBJ2-3; 7 bases map to TRBD1. This CDR3 has 15 amino acids. After removal of 3 bases from V and 4 bases from J, the junction contained 7 bases not matched to a gene. Germline values: CDR1 SGHNT, CDR2 YENEEA.

This clone came up once. The chain uses TRBV11-3 and TRBJ2-7; TRBD2 matches at 8 bases. Germline V gene sequence: CDR1 SGHNT, CDR2 YENEEA. This CDR3 region has 13 residues. V shed 5 bases and J 6 bases; nucleotides not matched to a gene: 6. The CDR3 region is CASSRGGRAEQYF. The CDR3 bases are TGTGCCAGCAGCCGCGGGGGGAGGGCCGAGCAGTACTTC.

The chain couples TRBV30 to TRBJ1-1, with a possible D match to TRBD1 (5 bases). The CDR3 runs 17 residues. Trimming shortened V by 0 bases and J by 1 base, and 18 bases separated the two germline ends. Germline CDR1 reads GTSNPN; CDR2 reads SVGIG (reference sequence). The CDR3 bases are TGTGCCTGGAGTGTAACAAGGGGCTGGGGTCGGAACACTGAAGCTTTCTTT. It yields the protein CAWSVTRGWGRNTEAFF.

The V and J genes are TRBV27 and TRBJ2-5, with TRBD1 identical over 10 bases. The CDR3 is 17 amino acids. CDR1 is MNHEY and CDR2 is SMNVEV in the germline V gene (reference sequence). Germline trimming cut 2 bases from V and 5 bases from J; bases unmatched to any gene: 11. The CDR3 spells CASSLRSRDRGAETQYF. The DNA for the CDR3 is TGTGCCAGCAGTTTACGAAGTCGGGACAGGGGTGCGGAGACCCAGTACTTC.

The chain employs TRBV5-4 and TRBJ1-3; TRBD1 is a possible D gene (6 bases). This CDR3 spans 17 amino acids. The germline V and J ends were trimmed by 0 bases and 0 bases, with 13 bases remaining between them. Looked up from germline, CDR1 is SGHNT and CDR2 is YYREEE (reference sequence). The chain's CDR3 is CASSLGGGESSGNTIYF. CDR3 DNA sequence: TGTGCCAGCAGCTTGGGGGGGGGCGAATCCTCTGGAAACACCATATATTTT. Variable domain in full (rest from reference TRBV5-4 and TRBJ1-3): ETGVTQSPTHLIKTRGQQVTLRCSSQSGHNTVSWYQQALGQGPQFIFQYYREEENGRGNFPPRFSGLQFPNYSSELNVNALELDDSALYLCASSLGGGESSGNTIYFGEGSWLTVV.

The chain carries TRBV4-3 and TRBJ2-7; D gene unclear. The CDR3 contains 14 residues. Germline CDR1 LGHNA, CDR2 YSLEER. V dropped 0 bases and J dropped 2 bases, with 8 bases sitting between them. DNA of the CDR3: TGCGCCAGCAGCCAAGATGACAAGACCTACGAGCAGTACTTC. Translated, it gives CASSQDDKTYEQYF.

V and J are TRBV11-2 and TRBJ2-1, with 9 bases fitting TRBD1. The V and J ends lost 0 bases and 6 bases, in that order; junction bases with no gene match: 12. This CDR3 region has 18 residues. Germline loops: CDR1 SGHAT, CDR2 FQNNGV. CDR3 region: CASSLDPPGQGRPNEQFF. DNA of the CDR3: TGTGCCAGCAGCTTAGACCCTCCGGGACAGGGTCGTCCCAATGAGCAGTTCTTC.

This chain links TRBV25-1 with TRBJ1-1, with 7 nucleotides matching TRBD1. The J segment lost 10 bases and the V segment lost 4 bases, leaving 6 bases of the junction unmatched. The germline gives CDR1 MGHDK, CDR2 SYGVNS. The CDR3 extends over 12 amino acids. The CDR3 region is CASSARQGTAFF. The CDR3 DNA sequence: TGTGCCAGCAGTGCCAGACAGGGCACAGCTTTCTTT.